This entry is about one T cell receptor beta chain. Antigen specificity is unknown. The data are from a study of cytomegalovirus exposure and HLA in healthy donors. Study results and caveats: In the roughly 110 validation repertoires, 94% of cluster scores exceeded 0, per a later analysis. According to reports, the classifier identified cytomegalovirus status with high specificity and sensitivity.

Profiled with immunoSEQ multiplex PCR; TCRdb holds only in-frame clones, not every one. The repertoire holds tens of thousands of clones, with around 97% as singletons. This CDR3 is 14 amino acids long. In germline, CDR1 is MGHDK, CDR2 SYGVNS. The junction had 5 bases not matched to a gene; V was cut back by 7 bases and J by 2 bases. The rearrangement joins TRBV25-1 to TRBJ1-3, with 7 bases that match TRBD1. Specimen: PBMCs. This TCR was recovered from a woman between 18 and 30 years old in good health and CMV-seropositive. CDR3 DNA sequence: TGTGCCAGCACCCCGACAGGGCCTGGAAACACCATATATTTT. Amino acids: CASTPTGPGNTIYF.